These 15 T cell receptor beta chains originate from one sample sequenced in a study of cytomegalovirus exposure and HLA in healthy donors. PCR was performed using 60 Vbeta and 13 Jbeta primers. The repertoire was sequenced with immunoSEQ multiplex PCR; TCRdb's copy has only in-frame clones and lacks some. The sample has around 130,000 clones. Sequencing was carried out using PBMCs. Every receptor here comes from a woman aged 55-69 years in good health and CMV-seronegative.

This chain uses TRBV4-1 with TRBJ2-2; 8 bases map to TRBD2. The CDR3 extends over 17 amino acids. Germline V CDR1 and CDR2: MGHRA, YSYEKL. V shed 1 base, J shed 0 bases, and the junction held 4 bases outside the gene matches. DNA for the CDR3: TGCGCCAGCAGCCAAGGTACTAGCGGATCGAACACCGGGGAGCTGTTTTTT. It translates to CASSQGTSGSNTGELFF.

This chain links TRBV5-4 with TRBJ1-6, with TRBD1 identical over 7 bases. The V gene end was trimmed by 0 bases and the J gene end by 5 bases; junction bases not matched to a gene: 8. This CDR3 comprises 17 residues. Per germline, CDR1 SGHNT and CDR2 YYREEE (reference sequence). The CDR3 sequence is CASSLDPGGTDNSPLHF. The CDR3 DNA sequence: TGTGCCAGCAGCTTGGACCCAGGAGGGACAGATAATTCACCCCTCCACTTT.

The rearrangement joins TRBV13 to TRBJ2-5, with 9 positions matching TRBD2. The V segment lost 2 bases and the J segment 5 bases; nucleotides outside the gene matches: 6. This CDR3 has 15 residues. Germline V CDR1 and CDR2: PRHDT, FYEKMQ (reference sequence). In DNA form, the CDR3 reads TGTGCCAGCAGCTTAACAGCGGGGGGCCCGGAGACCCAGTACTTC. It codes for CASSLTAGGPETQYF.

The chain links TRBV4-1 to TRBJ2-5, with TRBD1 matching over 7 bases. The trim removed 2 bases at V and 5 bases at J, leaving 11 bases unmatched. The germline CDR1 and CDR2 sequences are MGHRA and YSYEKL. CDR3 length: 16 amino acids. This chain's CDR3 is CASSQRQGPLGETQYF. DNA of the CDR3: TGCGCCAGCAGCCAACGACAGGGACCCTTGGGGGAGACCCAGTACTTC.

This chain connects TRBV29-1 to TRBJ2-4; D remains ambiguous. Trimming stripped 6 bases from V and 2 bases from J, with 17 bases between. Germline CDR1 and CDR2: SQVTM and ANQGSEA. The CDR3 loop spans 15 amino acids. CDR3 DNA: TGCAGCGTGTCCAGGCTTATTCTTACCAAAAACATTCAGTACTTC. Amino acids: CSVSRLILTKNIQYF.

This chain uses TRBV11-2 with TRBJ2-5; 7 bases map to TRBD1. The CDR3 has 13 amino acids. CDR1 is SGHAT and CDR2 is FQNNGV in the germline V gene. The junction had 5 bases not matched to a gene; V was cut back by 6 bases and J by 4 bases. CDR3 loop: CASRLQGRETQYF. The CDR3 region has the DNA TGTGCCAGCAGATTACAGGGGAGAGAGACCCAGTACTTC.

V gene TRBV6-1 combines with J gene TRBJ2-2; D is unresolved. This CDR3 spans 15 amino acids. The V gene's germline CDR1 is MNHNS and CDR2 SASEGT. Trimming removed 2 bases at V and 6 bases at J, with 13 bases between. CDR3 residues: CASSEPGRGAGELFF. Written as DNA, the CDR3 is TGTGCCAGCAGTGAACCAGGTCGTGGCGCCGGGGAGCTGTTTTTT.

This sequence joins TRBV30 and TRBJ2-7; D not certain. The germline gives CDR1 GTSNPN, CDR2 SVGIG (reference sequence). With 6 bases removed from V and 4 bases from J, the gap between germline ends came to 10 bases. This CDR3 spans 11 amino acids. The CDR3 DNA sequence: TGTGCCTGTACATGGGCGTACGAGCAGTACTTC. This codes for CACTWAYEQYF. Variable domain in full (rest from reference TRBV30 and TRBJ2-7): SQTIHQWPATLVQPVGSPLSLECTVEGTSNPNLYWYRQAAGRGLQLLFYSVGIGQISSEVPQNLSASRPQDRQFILSSKKLLLSDSGFYLCACTWAYEQYFGPGTRLTVT.

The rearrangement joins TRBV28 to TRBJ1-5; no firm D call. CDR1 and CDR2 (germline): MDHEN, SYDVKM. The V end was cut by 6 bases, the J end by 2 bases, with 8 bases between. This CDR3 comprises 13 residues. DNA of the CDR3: TGTGCCAGCAGGTGGGAGGGCAATCAGCCCCAGCATTTT. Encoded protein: CASRWEGNQPQHF. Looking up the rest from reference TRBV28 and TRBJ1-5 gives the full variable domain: DVKVTQSSRYLVKRTGEKVFLECVQDMDHENMFWYRQDPGLGLRLIYFSYDVKMKEKGDIPEGYSVSREKKERFSLILESASTNQTSMYLCASRWEGNQPQHFGDGTRLSIL.

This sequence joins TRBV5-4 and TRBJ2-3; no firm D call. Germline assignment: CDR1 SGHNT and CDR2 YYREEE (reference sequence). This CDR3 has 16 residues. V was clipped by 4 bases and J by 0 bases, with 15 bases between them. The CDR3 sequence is CASSAKSEASTDTQYF. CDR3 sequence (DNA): TGTGCCAGCAGCGCAAAGAGTGAGGCTAGCACAGATACGCAGTATTTT.

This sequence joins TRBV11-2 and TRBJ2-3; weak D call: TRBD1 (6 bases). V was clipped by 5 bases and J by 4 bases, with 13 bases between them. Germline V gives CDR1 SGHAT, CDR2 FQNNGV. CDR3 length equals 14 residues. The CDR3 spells CASSHDRSPDTQYF. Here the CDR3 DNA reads TGTGCCAGCAGCCACGACAGGAGCCCAGATACGCAGTATTTT.

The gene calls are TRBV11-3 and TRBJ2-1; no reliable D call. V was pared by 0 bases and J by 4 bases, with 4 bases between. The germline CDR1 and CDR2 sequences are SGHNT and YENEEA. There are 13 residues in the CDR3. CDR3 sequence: CASSLDPYNEQFF. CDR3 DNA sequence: TGTGCCAGCAGCTTAGATCCGTACAATGAGCAGTTCTTC.

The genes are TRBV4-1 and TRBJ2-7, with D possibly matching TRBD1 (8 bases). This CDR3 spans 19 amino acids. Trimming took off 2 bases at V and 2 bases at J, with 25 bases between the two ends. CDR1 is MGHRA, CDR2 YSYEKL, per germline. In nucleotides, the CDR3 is TGCGCCAGCAGCCAATTCCGGGACAGGCTAAAAGGGAGGGCCTACGAGCAGTACTTC. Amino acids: CASSQFRDRLKGRAYEQYF.

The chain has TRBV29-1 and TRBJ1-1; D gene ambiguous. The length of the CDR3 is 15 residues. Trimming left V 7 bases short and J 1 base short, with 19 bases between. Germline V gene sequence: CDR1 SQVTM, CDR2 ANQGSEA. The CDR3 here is CSANPSSGSNTEAFF. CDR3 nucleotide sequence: TGCAGCGCTAACCCCTCTAGTGGATCGAACACTGAAGCTTTCTTT.

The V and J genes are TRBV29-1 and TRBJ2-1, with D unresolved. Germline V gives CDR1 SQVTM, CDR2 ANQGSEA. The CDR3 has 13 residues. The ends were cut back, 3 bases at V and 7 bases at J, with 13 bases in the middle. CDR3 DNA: TGCAGCGTTGAGGGTACCAGAGGAAATGAGCAGTTCTTC. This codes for CSVEGTRGNEQFF.